These T cell receptor beta chains were read from a single sample in a study of blood T cell repertoires in COVID-19. Sequenced by immunoSEQ multiplex PCR; TCRdb stores in-frame clones only, minus some. The table lists 65,000 to 90,000 clones, under 95% of them singletons. The sample was peripheral blood. The source of these receptors is a human donor in a cohort sampled during active COVID-19. The CDR3 runs from the conserved cysteine through the conserved F or W. Fields, in order: V gene, D gene, clone size, J gene, CDR3 DNA, CDR3 protein. A D gene is named only where the DNA matches it firmly. The size entry is marked missing in some rows and otherwise reads once, few, many or a size class.

V gene: TRBV30
D gene: NA
clone size: NA
J gene: TRBJ2-5
CDR3 DNA: TGTGCCTGGAGTCCCCGGGAGACCCAGTACTTC
CDR3 protein: CAWSPRETQYF

V gene: TRBV4-3
D gene: NA
clone size: NA
J gene: TRBJ1-2
CDR3 DNA: TGCGCCAGCAGCGACGCGGGTGGCTACACCTTC
CDR3 protein: CASSDAGGYTF

V gene: TRBV30
D gene: NA
clone size: few
J gene: TRBJ1-2
CDR3 DNA: TGTGCCTGGAGTGCAGTTTTTGGCTATGGCTACACCTTC
CDR3 protein: CAWSAVFGYGYTF

V gene: TRBV5-1
D gene: TRBD1
clone size: NA
J gene: TRBJ1-3
CDR3 DNA: TGCGCCAGCAGGGCGGACAGGGGGTATGAAAACACCATATATTTT
CDR3 protein: CASRADRGYENTIYF

V gene: TRBV18
D gene: NA
clone size: NA
J gene: TRBJ2-5
CDR3 DNA: TGTGCCAGCTCACCATTCAGATTCCAAGAGACCCAGTACTTC
CDR3 protein: CASSPFRFQETQYF

V gene: TRBV27
D gene: NA
clone size: NA
J gene: TRBJ1-4
CDR3 DNA: TGTGCCAGCAGTTCCGAAGGGTCGGGGAATGAAAAACTGTTTTTT
CDR3 protein: CASSSEGSGNEKLFF

V gene: TRBV5-1
D gene: NA
clone size: NA
J gene: TRBJ2-1
CDR3 DNA: TGCGCCAGCAGCCTAACGGGGTCGTATTACAATGAGCAGTTCTTC
CDR3 protein: CASSLTGSYYNEQFF

V gene: TRBV13
D gene: NA
clone size: NA
J gene: TRBJ2-2
CDR3 DNA: TGTGCCAGCAGCTTGGAGGGGCGGAGCGGGGAGCTGTTTTTT
CDR3 protein: CASSLEGRSGELFF

V gene: TRBV4-3
D gene: NA
clone size: NA
J gene: TRBJ1-3
CDR3 DNA: TGCGCCAGCAGCCAGGCCCGACATGGGGGCTCCGGAAACACCATATATTTT
CDR3 protein: CASSQARHGGSGNTIYF

V gene: TRBV4-1
D gene: NA
clone size: NA
J gene: TRBJ2-1
CDR3 DNA: TGCGCCAGCAGCCAAGGGGGCCAGGTTGAGCAGTTCTTC
CDR3 protein: CASSQGGQVEQFF

V gene: TRBV5-4
D gene: NA
clone size: NA
J gene: TRBJ2-1
CDR3 DNA: TGTGCCAGCAGCTTGGCGGTATTGGACAATGAGCAGTTCTTC
CDR3 protein: CASSLAVLDNEQFF

V gene: TRBV18
D gene: TRBD1
clone size: NA
J gene: TRBJ1-1
CDR3 DNA: TGTGCCAGCTCACCAGGGACAGGTAGAAACACTGAAGCTTTCTTT
CDR3 protein: CASSPGTGRNTEAFF

V gene: TRBV7-2
D gene: TRBD2
clone size: NA
J gene: TRBJ2-5
CDR3 DNA: TGTGCCAGCAGCTTAGAACGACCCCTAGCGGGGGGGCTTGCCCAGTACTTC
CDR3 protein: CASSLERPLAGGLAQYF

V gene: TRBV2
D gene: TRBD2
clone size: NA
J gene: TRBJ2-2
CDR3 DNA: TGTGCCAGCAGTGAAATCTCTGCGGGGGACCTCACCGGGGAGCTGTTTTTT
CDR3 protein: CASSEISAGDLTGELFF

V gene: TRBV19
D gene: NA
clone size: NA
J gene: TRBJ2-1
CDR3 DNA: TGTGCCAGTAGTATAGAATCCGCTAGCCCCTACAATGAGCAGTTCTTC
CDR3 protein: CASSIESASPYNEQFF

V gene: TRBV6-6
D gene: NA
clone size: NA
J gene: TRBJ2-5
CDR3 DNA: TGTGCCAGCAGAGGACAGCTCCTCGAGACCCAGTACTTC
CDR3 protein: CASRGQLLETQYF